The 22 T cell receptor beta chains given below trace back to one sample, sequenced in a study of T cells after yellow fever vaccination. TCRdb re-called the 5' RACE reads through MiXCR, storing one row per CDR3 protein. This table has about 68,000 distinct CDR3 sequences, 5% to 8% appearing once. The specimen was CD8+ T cells sorted from PBMCs, collected 45 days after the first yellow fever vaccination. These receptors originate from a man aged 18 to 29 who received the YFV17D yellow fever vaccine.

This clonotype has a count of ten or more. The rearrangement joins TRBV24-1 to TRBJ2-1, with 7 bases aligning to TRBD1. This CDR3 is 18 amino acids long. V was clipped by 3 bases and J by 0 bases; unmatched bases: 10. Germline CDR1 and CDR2: KGHDR and SFDVKD. CDR3 in amino acids: CATSDGSGTASSYNEQFF. CDR3 nucleotides: TGTGCCACCAGTGATGGGTCCGGGACAGCGAGCTCCTACAATGAGCAGTTCTTC.

This clonotype was recorded many times. The chain joins TRBV7-8 to TRBJ2-7; D remains unclear. V was clipped by 5 bases and J by 9 bases, with 17 bases between them. The CDR3 loop spans 13 amino acids. Germline V gives CDR1 SGHVS, CDR2 FQNEAQ. CDR3 sequence reads: CASSPSTGDGQYV. Here the CDR3 DNA reads TGTGCCAGCAGCCCATCCACCGGAGACGGGCAGTACGTC.

This clonotype was detected many times. This chain links TRBV11-2 with TRBJ2-3; D remains ambiguous. V lost 0 bases and J lost 8, with 9 bases in between. Germline assignment: CDR1 SGHAT and CDR2 FQNNGV. The CDR3 runs 13 residues. The CDR3 loop is CASSLDPGGTQYF. The CDR3 coding sequence is TGTGCCAGCAGCTTAGACCCTGGCGGTACGCAGTATTTT.

This clonotype was counted between two and nine times. V usage is TRBV9 and J usage is TRBJ2-7; 7 nucleotides agree with TRBD1. After removal of 4 bases from V and 2 bases from J, the junction contained 9 bases not matched to a gene. Germline lookup yields CDR1 SGDLS and CDR2 YYNGEE. The CDR3 is 15 residues long. Written as DNA, the CDR3 is TGTGCCAGCAGCCCAGACGCCGGGACAGCCTACGAGCAGTACTTC. Its translation is CASSPDAGTAYEQYF. Supplemented by reference TRBV9 and TRBJ2-7, the full variable domain reads DSGVTQTPKHLITATGQRVTLRCSPRSGDLSVYWYQQSLDQGLQFLIQYYNGEERAKGNILERFSAQQFPDLHSELNLSSLELGDSALYFCASSPDAGTAYEQYFGPGTRLTVT.

This clonotype was counted many times. One end of the junction varies from germline; a read error may be responsible. The chain employs TRBV12-3 or TRBV12-4 and TRBJ2-3; 11 bases map to TRBD2. The CDR3 runs 15 residues. The CDR3 here is CASSLAGGMADTQYF. In DNA, the CDR3 is TGTGCCAGCAGTCTAGCGGGGGGTATGGCAGATACGCAGTATTTT.

This clonotype was detected many times. The junction differs from germline at one of its ends, possibly a read error. The chain joins TRBV6-1 to TRBJ2-7; TRBD1 aligns across 7 bases. The length of the CDR3 is 14 residues. Germline-derived CDR1 and CDR2 are MNHNS and SASEGT. The CDR3 DNA sequence: TGTGCCAGCAGGGGGGACAGACTATCCTCCGAGCAGTACTTC. Encoded protein: CASRGDRLSSEQYF.

This clonotype was seen many times. The chain is built from TRBV27 and TRBJ2-1; no clear D gene. There are 16 residues in the CDR3. Trimming pared 2 bases from V and 0 bases from J, leaving 11 bases between. CDR1 and CDR2 (germline): MNHEY, SMNVEV (reference sequence). The chain's CDR3 is CASSLKRVSSYNEQFF. The CDR3 DNA reads TGTGCCAGCAGTTTAAAACGGGTAAGCTCCTACAATGAGCAGTTCTTC.

This clonotype was observed a handful of times. J is TRBJ2-3 and V is TRBV7-3, with TRBD2 identical over 9 bases. This CDR3 has 16 residues. The junction had 7 bases not matched to a gene; V was cut back by 2 bases and J by 4 bases. CDR1 is SGHTA and CDR2 is FQGTGA in the germline V gene. The CDR3 nucleotides are TGTGCCAGCAGCTTAGTGGCTAGCGGGGCTCCAGATACGCAGTATTTT. Protein sequence: CASSLVASGAPDTQYF.

This clonotype was recorded many times. The rearrangement joins TRBV12-3 or TRBV12-4 to TRBJ2-3; tentative D call: TRBD1 (6 bases). V dropped 9 bases and J dropped 4 bases, with 8 bases sitting between them. The CDR3 contains 11 residues. The CDR3 DNA follows: TGTGCCAGTACAGGGTCAGATACGCAGTATTTT. It specifies CASTGSDTQYF.

V usage is TRBV5-6 and J usage is TRBJ2-3, with D hard to call. In germline, CDR1 is SGHDT, CDR2 YYEEEE. The CDR3 is 16 amino acids. With 3 bases removed from V and 4 bases from J, the gap between germline ends came to 18 bases. Here the CDR3 reads CASSSTTASLSDTQYF. For the CDR3, the DNA is TGTGCCAGCAGCTCTACGACGGCCAGCTTATCAGATACGCAGTATTTT.

The rearrangement uses TRBV13 and TRBJ2-7; maybe TRBD1 (6 bases). Trimming stripped 2 bases from V and 3 bases from J, with 11 bases between. Looked up from germline, CDR1 is PRHDT and CDR2 is FYEKMQ (reference sequence). The CDR3 spans 14 residues. The CDR3 DNA follows: TGTGCCAGCAGCTTAACCGGACAGATCTACGAGCAGTACTTC. Translation: CASSLTGQIYEQYF.

This clonotype was seen many times. This chain uses TRBV20-1 with TRBJ2-7; TRBD1 matches at 11 bases. The V segment lost 5 bases and the J segment 5 bases; nucleotides outside the gene matches: 8. Looked up from germline, CDR1 is DFQATT and CDR2 is SNEGSKA (reference sequence). The CDR3 sequence is 14 residues long. CDR3 nucleotide sequence: TGCAGTGCTGGGGACATGGGACAGGGGGACGAGCAGTACGTC. Its protein product is CSAGDMGQGDEQYV.

This clonotype was observed many times. An end of the junction differs from the germline gene, which may be a read error. The V gene is TRBV2, the J gene TRBJ1-2, with 7 positions matching TRBD1. The CDR3 is 14 amino acids. Germline V gene sequence: CDR1 SNHLY, CDR2 FYNNEI. The CDR3 DNA reads TGTGCCAGCACGCCCTTCGACAGGGAGACTATGTTCTCCTTC. It codes for CASTPFDRETMFSF.

This clonotype was observed at least ten times. The genes are TRBV4-2 and TRBJ2-7; D is perhaps TRBD1 (6 bases). This CDR3 comprises 17 residues. Germline-derived CDR1 and CDR2 are LGHNA and YNFKEQ. The V end lost 4 bases, the J end lost 0 bases, and 19 bases lay between the germline ends. CDR3 sequence: CASSLGHPDLFSYEQYF. In DNA form, the CDR3 reads TGTGCCAGCAGCCTGGGACACCCGGATCTGTTCTCCTACGAGCAGTACTTC.

This clonotype was found many times. V is TRBV5-1 and J is TRBJ2-7, with D perhaps TRBD1 or TRBD2 (5 bases each). V was pared by 0 bases and J by 5 bases, with 12 bases between. This CDR3 has 14 amino acids. Germline loops: CDR1 SGHRS, CDR2 YFSETQ. The CDR3 DNA reads as TGCGCCAGCAGCTTGGATCCGGGGCCTAACGAGCAGTACGTC. Translated: CASSLDPGPNEQYV.

This clonotype came up many times. This chain uses TRBV6-5 with TRBJ2-3, with a weak D call TRBD1 (6 bases). V was shortened by 5 bases and J by 1 base, with 10 bases between the two germline ends. Germline loops: CDR1 MNHEY, CDR2 SVGAGI. There are 14 residues in the CDR3. The CDR3 is CASSMSGGTDTQYF. DNA for the CDR3: TGTGCCAGCAGTATGTCAGGGGGCACAGATACGCAGTATTTT.

This clonotype appeared many times. This chain joins TRBV28 and TRBJ2-1; either TRBD1 or TRBD2 may fit D (5 bases each). Per the germline V gene, CDR1 is MDHEN and CDR2 is SYDVKM. V was pared by 8 bases and J by 10 bases, with 12 bases between. The CDR3 has 11 residues. The CDR3 sequence: CASRRGREQFF. Written as DNA, the CDR3 is TGTGCCAGCCGTAGGGGACGGGAGCAGTTCTTC. Based on the CDR3 plus reference TRBV28 and TRBJ2-1, the full variable domain is DVKVTQSSRYLVKRTGEKVFLECVQDMDHENMFWYRQDPGLGLRLIYFSYDVKMKEKGDIPEGYSVSREKKERFSLILESASTNQTSMYLCASRRGREQFFGPGTRLTVL.

This clonotype was seen ten or more times. The gene calls are TRBV7-9 and TRBJ2-3; no firm D call. Germline V CDR1 and CDR2: SEHNR, FQNEAQ (reference sequence). This CDR3 comprises 16 residues. V was trimmed by 3 bases and J by 4 bases, leaving 17 bases between them. Written as DNA, the CDR3 is TGTGCCAGCAGCTTTCCAGAGGAGATCGAAGCAGATACGCAGTATTTT. This sequence encodes CASSFPEEIEADTQYF.

The CDR3 region has the DNA TGCGCCAGCTCATCTGGCGCGGGGGGGCGAGTAGATACGCAGTATTTT. Its translation is CASSSGAGGRVDTQYF. J is TRBJ2-3 and V is TRBV5-1, with 9 bases lining up with TRBD2. The CDR3 length is 16 residues. The V segment lost 7 bases and the J segment 5 bases; nucleotides outside the gene matches: 14. Germline V lookup: CDR1 SGHRS, CDR2 YFSETQ.

The chain carries TRBV19 and TRBJ2-1; D may match TRBD1 or TRBD2 (5 bases each). Germline V lookup: CDR1 LNHDA, CDR2 SQIVND (reference sequence). The V and J ends lost 4 bases and 6 bases respectively, with 13 bases between them. The CDR3 totals 14 residues. The CDR3 DNA reads TGTGCCAGTAGTAACGTTGGGGGTTTCAATGAGCAGTTCTTC. It translates to CASSNVGGFNEQFF.

This clonotype was seen repeatedly, ten times or more. This chain connects TRBV7-9 to TRBJ1-1; perhaps TRBD1 as D (6 bases). This CDR3 spans 15 amino acids. With 5 bases removed from V and 5 bases from J, the gap between germline ends came to 18 bases. CDR1 is SEHNR, CDR2 FQNEAQ, per germline (reference sequence). CDR3 nucleotides: TGTGCCAGCAGCCTTACAACCAGGGGAGGGACTGAAGCTTTCTTT. Translation: CASSLTTRGGTEAFF.

This clonotype has just a few counts. The chain has TRBV7-6 and TRBJ2-7; the D gene is possibly TRBD1 (6 bases). V was pared by 5 bases and J by 2 bases, with 16 bases between. CDR1 and CDR2 (germline): SGHVS, FNYEAQ. The CDR3 sequence is 15 residues long. In DNA, the CDR3 is TGTGCCAGCAGCAAATCAGTGGGGGCCACCTACGAGCAGTACTTC. Amino acid sequence: CASSKSVGATYEQYF.